This T cell receptor (beta chain) was captured by sequencing in a study of shared clonotypes between healthy human individuals. The germline gives CDR1 MDHEN, CDR2 SYDVKM. The CDR3 consists of 15 residues. V dropped 2 bases and J dropped 5 bases, with 15 bases sitting between them. Notes on this clone: The same CDR3 arises from other DNA sequences in this sample as well.

Repertoires were generated with immunoSEQ multiplex PCR, while TCRdb's copy carries only in-frame clones and drops some. The repertoire holds about 1 million clones, with 65% to 75% as singletons. The receptor was isolated from a man aged 18 to 29 in good health. Sequencing input: memory CD4+ T cells sorted from blood. Subset: CD45RA-negative fraction. The chain joins TRBV28 to TRBJ1-1, with D perhaps matching TRBD1 (6 bases). The CDR3 spells CASSLPARGGTEAFF. The CDR3 DNA reads as TGTGCCAGCAGTTTACCAGCCAGGGGAGGAACTGAAGCTTTCTTT.